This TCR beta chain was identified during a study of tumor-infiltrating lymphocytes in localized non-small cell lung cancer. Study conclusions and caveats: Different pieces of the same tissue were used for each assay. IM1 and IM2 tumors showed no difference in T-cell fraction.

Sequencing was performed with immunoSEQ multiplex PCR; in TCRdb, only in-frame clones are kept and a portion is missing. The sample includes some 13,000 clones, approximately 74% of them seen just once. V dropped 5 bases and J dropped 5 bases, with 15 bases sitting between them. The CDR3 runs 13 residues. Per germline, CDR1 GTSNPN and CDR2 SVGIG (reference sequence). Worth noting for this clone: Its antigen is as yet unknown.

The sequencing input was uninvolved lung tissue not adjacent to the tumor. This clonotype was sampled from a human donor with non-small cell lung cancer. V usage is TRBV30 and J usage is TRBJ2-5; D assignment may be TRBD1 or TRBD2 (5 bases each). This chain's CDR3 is CAWVTEGWETQYF. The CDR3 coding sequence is TGTGCCTGGGTGACAGAGGGTTGGGAGACCCAGTACTTC.